One and the same sample provided the 17 T cell receptor beta chains below, sequenced in a study of cytomegalovirus exposure and HLA in healthy donors. Both 60 Vbeta primers and 13 Jbeta primers went into the PCR. Method: immunoSEQ multiplex PCR; TCRdb's copy keeps in-frame clones and lacks some. The sample lists approximately 97,000 clones; around 60% were seen once. Specimen: PBMCs. Receptor source: a human donor in good health.

The chain has TRBV5-1 and TRBJ2-3, with a weak D call TRBD2 (5 bases). V shed 0 bases and J shed 5 bases, with 13 bases lying between them. CDR1 is SGHRS and CDR2 is YFSETQ in the germline V gene. CDR3 length: 15 amino acids. The CDR3 sequence: CASSLDGNARDTQYF. The CDR3 nucleotides read TGCGCCAGCAGCTTGGACGGGAACGCAAGAGATACGCAGTATTTT. The complete variable domain, with remaining parts taken from reference TRBV5-1 and TRBJ2-3, reads KAGVTQTPRYLIKTRGQQVTLSCSPISGHRSVSWYQQTPGQGLQFLFEYFSETQRNKGNFPGRFSGRQFSNSRSEMNVSTLELGDSALYLCASSLDGNARDTQYFGPGTRLTVL.

This chain joins TRBV4-1 and TRBJ2-3; D is unresolved. This CDR3 contains 16 residues. Trimming stripped 0 bases from V and 6 bases from J, with 16 bases between. Germline V gives CDR1 MGHRA, CDR2 YSYEKL. This chain's CDR3 is CASSQDSSFDGDTQYF. CDR3 bases: TGCGCCAGCAGCCAAGACAGTAGCTTCGATGGCGATACGCAGTATTTT.

By share, this clone ranks as medium-sized. The genes are TRBV19 and TRBJ2-1, with TRBD1 matching over 10 bases. CDR3 length: 13 residues. The V and J ends lost 7 bases and 10 bases, in that order; junction bases with no gene match: 7. The germline CDR1 and CDR2 sequences are LNHDA and SQIVND (reference sequence). This CDR3 reads CASKGTGAGEQFF. The CDR3 coding sequence is TGTGCCAGTAAAGGGACAGGGGCGGGGGAGCAGTTCTTC.

The CDR3 coding sequence is TGTGCCAGCAGTAAACTACCCGGGGAAGGAGGTGAAAAACTGTTTTTT. Residues: CASSKLPGEGGEKLFF. This rearrangement joins TRBV2 to TRBJ1-4; D is unresolved. CDR1 SNHLY and CDR2 FYNNEI come from the germline V gene. V gave up 5 bases and J gave up 7 bases, with 20 bases separating them. CDR3 length: 16 residues.

The chain has TRBV28 and TRBJ1-3; D uncertain. Between the trimmed V and J ends, which lost 6 bases and 0 bases, there was a span of 15 bases. Germline CDR1 and CDR2: MDHEN and SYDVKM. The CDR3 sequence is 16 residues long. The CDR3 DNA reads TGTGCCAGCAGAAGGGAGGAGGGATTCTCTGGAAACACCATATATTTT. Residues: CASRREEGFSGNTIYF.

The V and J genes are TRBV4-2 and TRBJ2-7; 9 bases line up with TRBD2. The CDR3 totals 15 residues. Germline CDR1 LGHNA, CDR2 YNFKEQ. V gave up 1 base and J gave up 5 bases; unmatched junction bases: 6. The CDR3 coding sequence is TGTGCCAGCAGCCAAGGCCTAGCGGGGAGCCACGAGCAGTACTTC. Its protein is CASSQGLAGSHEQYF.

The V call is TRBV30, the J call TRBJ2-3; D ambiguous. The V end lost 3 bases, the J end lost 1 base, and 14 bases lay between the germline ends. Germline V gene lookup returns CDR1 GTSNPN and CDR2 SVGIG (reference sequence). The CDR3 totals 15 residues. The CDR3 loop is CAWRLQPWGTDTQYF. DNA for the CDR3: TGTGCCTGGAGGTTACAGCCCTGGGGCACAGATACGCAGTATTTT.

The rearrangement joins TRBV27 to TRBJ2-7; possible D gene TRBD2, 5 bases. Germline assignment: CDR1 MNHEY and CDR2 SMNVEV (reference sequence). This CDR3 region has 14 residues. V gave up 5 bases and J gave up 6 bases, with 17 bases separating them. CDR3 residues: CASSAGKGDGEQYF. DNA for the CDR3: TGTGCCAGCAGTGCCGGGAAAGGAGACGGCGAGCAGTACTTC.

This chain uses TRBV19 with TRBJ2-7; 8 bases match TRBD1. From germline, CDR1 is LNHDA and CDR2 SQIVND (reference sequence). Trimming removed 1 base from V and 2 bases from J; junction bases left unmatched: 7. The CDR3 runs 16 residues. The CDR3 nucleotides read TGTGCCAGTAGTATAGGTGGAGGGACAGGAGCCTACGAGCAGTACTTC. As protein: CASSIGGGTGAYEQYF.

The rearrangement links TRBV5-1 to TRBJ2-7; no clear D gene. V was trimmed by 1 base and J by 2 bases, leaving 4 bases between them. The CDR3 totals 12 residues. CDR1 is SGHRS and CDR2 is YFSETQ in the germline V gene. The CDR3 protein is CASSLTAYEQYF. CDR3 nucleotide sequence: TGCGCCAGCAGCTTGACAGCCTACGAGCAGTACTTC. The whole variable domain, remainder taken from reference TRBV5-1 and TRBJ2-7, is KAGVTQTPRYLIKTRGQQVTLSCSPISGHRSVSWYQQTPGQGLQFLFEYFSETQRNKGNFPGRFSGRQFSNSRSEMNVSTLELGDSALYLCASSLTAYEQYFGPGTRLTVT.

This clone has only one observation. This rearrangement joins TRBV25-1 to TRBJ2-5; perhaps TRBD2 as D (5 bases). CDR1 MGHDK and CDR2 SYGVNS come from the germline V gene. The CDR3 has 14 residues. Trimming cost V 5 bases and J 5 bases, with 15 bases left between them. CDR3 sequence: CASSNPLASETQYF. The CDR3 nucleotides read TGTGCCAGCAGTAACCCCCTAGCTTCGGAGACCCAGTACTTC.

The chain carries TRBV28 and TRBJ1-1; weak D call: TRBD1 (6 bases). CDR3 length equals 14 residues. Per the germline V gene, CDR1 is MDHEN and CDR2 is SYDVKM. The germline V and J ends were trimmed by 8 bases and 6 bases, with 19 bases remaining between them. The CDR3: CASGDQGIGAEAFF. CDR3 DNA sequence: TGTGCCAGCGGAGATCAGGGGATTGGGGCTGAAGCTTTCTTT.

The chain combines TRBV10-3 with TRBJ2-5; 7 bases map to TRBD2. With V trimmed by 4 bases and J by 0 bases, 2 bases remained unmatched. The CDR3 extends over 14 amino acids. Germline loops: CDR1 ENHRY, CDR2 SYGVKD. CDR3 sequence: CAISGGGYQETQYF. In DNA form, the CDR3 reads TGTGCCATCAGTGGGGGGGGGTACCAAGAGACCCAGTACTTC.

The chain combines TRBV13 with TRBJ2-3, with TRBD2 identical over 8 bases. This CDR3 region has 17 residues. Losses at the gene ends were 1 base for V and 2 bases for J; bases not matched to a gene: 8. The germline V gene encodes CDR1 PRHDT and CDR2 FYEKMQ (reference sequence). The CDR3 DNA follows: TGTGCCAGCAGCTTAGATCCGGGAGGGCGGGTCACAGATACGCAGTATTTT. Encoded protein: CASSLDPGGRVTDTQYF.

This clone was detected a few times. This rearrangement joins TRBV14 to TRBJ2-5, with a weak D call TRBD2 (6 bases). The CDR3 is 17 amino acids. Per the germline V gene, CDR1 is SGHDN and CDR2 is FVKESK. Between the trimmed V and J ends, which lost 1 base and 2 bases, there was a span of 17 bases. The DNA of the CDR3 is TGTGCCAGCAGCCAAGGCTTAGCGCGGGGCCCTCAAGAGACCCAGTACTTC. Encoded protein: CASSQGLARGPQETQYF.

This clone is judged medium-sized. The V gene is TRBV6-5, the J gene TRBJ2-3; D gene unclear. The CDR3 is made up of 14 amino acids. CDR1 is MNHEY and CDR2 is SVGAGI in the germline V gene. The germline V and J ends were trimmed by 4 bases and 5 bases, with 13 bases remaining between them. The CDR3 bases are TGTGCCAGCAGTTTATCCCAGTCAGGAGATACGCAGTATTTT. Translation: CASSLSQSGDTQYF.

The chain joins TRBV10-3 to TRBJ2-7; no clear D gene. The CDR3 contains 16 residues. Germline-derived CDR1 and CDR2 are ENHRY and SYGVKD. V was cut by 2 bases and J by 4 bases, with 18 bases left in between. CDR3 nucleotides: TGTGCCATCAGTGAGCCGTCCATGGGCAGTCGGTACGAGCAGTACTTC. Translated: CAISEPSMGSRYEQYF.